This T cell receptor beta chain was obtained from a study of beta chain features in type 1 diabetes. Study summary: Patients shared similar age, gender and cell yields with healthy donors. Points from the study as a whole: Shorter TCRB CDR3s, moderately but significantly so, were found in Type 1 diabetes patients in all four CD4+ subsets.

All of the isolated RNA was reverse transcribed, so expressed TCRB transcripts were sequenced. This table comes from immunoSEQ multiplex PCR, and its TCRdb copy is limited to in-frame clones, with some not included. The sample gives about 180,000 clones, approximately 8.4% of which show up once; roughly 0.46% is in the top ten. The CDR3 loop spans 14 amino acids. V was clipped by 7 bases and J by 6 bases; unmatched bases: 8. CDR1 is SSHAT, CDR2 FNYEAQ, per germline (reference sequence). Sorting of CD4+ naive, central memory, regulatory and stem cell-like memory cells was performed via CD45RO/CCR7/CD25/CD127/CD95/CD27. Purities in excess of 95% were seen in all sorted populations. For this clone: Its antigen remains unidentified.

V is TRBV7-7 and J is TRBJ2-1; 8 bases fit TRBD1. Sequenced material: central memory CD4+ T cells from blood. This clonotype was sampled from a man aged 18 to 35 with type 1 diabetes. CDR3 residues: CASTPITGGNEQFF. In DNA, the CDR3 is TGTGCCAGCACCCCTATAACAGGGGGCAATGAGCAGTTCTTC.